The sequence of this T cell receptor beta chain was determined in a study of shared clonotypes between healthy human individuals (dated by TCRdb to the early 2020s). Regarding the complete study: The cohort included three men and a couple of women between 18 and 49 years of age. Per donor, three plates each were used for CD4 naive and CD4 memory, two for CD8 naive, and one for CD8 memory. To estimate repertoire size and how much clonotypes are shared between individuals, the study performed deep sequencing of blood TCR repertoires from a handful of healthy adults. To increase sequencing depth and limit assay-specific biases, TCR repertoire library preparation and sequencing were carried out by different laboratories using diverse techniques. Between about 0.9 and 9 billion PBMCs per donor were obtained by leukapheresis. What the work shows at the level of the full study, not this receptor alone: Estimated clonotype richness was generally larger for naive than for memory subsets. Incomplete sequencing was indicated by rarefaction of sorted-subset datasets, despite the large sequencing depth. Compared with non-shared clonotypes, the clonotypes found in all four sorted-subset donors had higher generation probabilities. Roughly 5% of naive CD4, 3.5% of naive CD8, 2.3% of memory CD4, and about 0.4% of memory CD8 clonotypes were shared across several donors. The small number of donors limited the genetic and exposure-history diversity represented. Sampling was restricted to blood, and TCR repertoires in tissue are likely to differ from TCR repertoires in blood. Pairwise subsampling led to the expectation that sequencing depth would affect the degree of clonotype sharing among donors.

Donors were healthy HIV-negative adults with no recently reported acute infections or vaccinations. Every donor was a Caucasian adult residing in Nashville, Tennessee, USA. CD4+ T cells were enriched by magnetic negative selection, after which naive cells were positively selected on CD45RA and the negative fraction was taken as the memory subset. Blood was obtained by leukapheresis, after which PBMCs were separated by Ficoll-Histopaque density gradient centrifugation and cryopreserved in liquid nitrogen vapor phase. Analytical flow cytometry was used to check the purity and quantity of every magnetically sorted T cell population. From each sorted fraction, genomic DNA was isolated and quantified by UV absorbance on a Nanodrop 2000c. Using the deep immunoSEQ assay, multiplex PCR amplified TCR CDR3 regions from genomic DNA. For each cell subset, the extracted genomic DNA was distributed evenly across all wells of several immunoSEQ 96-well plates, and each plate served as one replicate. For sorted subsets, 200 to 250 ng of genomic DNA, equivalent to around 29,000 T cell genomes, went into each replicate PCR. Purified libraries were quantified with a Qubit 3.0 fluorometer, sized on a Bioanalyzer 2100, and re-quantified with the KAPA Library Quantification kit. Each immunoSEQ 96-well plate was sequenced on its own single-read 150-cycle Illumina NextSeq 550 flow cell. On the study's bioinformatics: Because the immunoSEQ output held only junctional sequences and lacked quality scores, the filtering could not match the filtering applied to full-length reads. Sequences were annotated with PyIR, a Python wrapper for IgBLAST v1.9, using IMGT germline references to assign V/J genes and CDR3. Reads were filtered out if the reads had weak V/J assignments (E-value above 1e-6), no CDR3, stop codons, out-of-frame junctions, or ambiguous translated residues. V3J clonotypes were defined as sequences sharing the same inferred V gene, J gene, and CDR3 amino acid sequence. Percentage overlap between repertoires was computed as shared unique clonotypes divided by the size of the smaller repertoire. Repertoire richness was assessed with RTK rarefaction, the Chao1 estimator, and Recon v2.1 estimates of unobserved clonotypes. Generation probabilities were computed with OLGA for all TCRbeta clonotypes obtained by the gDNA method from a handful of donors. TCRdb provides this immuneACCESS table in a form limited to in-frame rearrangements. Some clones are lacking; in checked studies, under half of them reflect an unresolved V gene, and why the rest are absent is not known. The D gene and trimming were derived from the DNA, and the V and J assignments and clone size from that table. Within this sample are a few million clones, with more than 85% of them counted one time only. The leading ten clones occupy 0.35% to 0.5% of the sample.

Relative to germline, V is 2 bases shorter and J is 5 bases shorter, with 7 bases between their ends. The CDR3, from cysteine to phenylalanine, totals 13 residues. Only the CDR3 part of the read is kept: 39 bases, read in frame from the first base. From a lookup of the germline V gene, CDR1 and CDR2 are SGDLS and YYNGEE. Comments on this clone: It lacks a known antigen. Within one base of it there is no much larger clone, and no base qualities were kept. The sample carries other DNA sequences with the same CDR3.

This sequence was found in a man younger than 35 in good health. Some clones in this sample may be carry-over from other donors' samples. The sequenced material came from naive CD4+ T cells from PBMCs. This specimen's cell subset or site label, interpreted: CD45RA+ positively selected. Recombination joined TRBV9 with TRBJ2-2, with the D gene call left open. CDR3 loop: CASSVLGTGELFF. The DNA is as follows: TGTGCCAGCAGCGTCCTAGGGACCGGGGAGCTGTTTTTT.